One T cell receptor (beta chain) is described in this entry. The ends were cut back, 3 bases at V and 2 bases at J, with 8 bases in the middle. Germline CDR1 MNHEY, CDR2 SMNVEV (reference sequence). The CDR3 is 15 amino acids. These data are taken from a study of blood T cell repertoires in COVID-19. Across the study: Researchers got acute and convalescent COVID-19 samples from the United States, Italy and Spain. Sources were T cells, B-cell-depleted T cells, or PBMCs; the material itself was cDNA or gDNA.

In the original workflow: Reference gene primers were amplified, and this amplification served to estimate nucleated cell counts. Clones were read by immunoSEQ multiplex PCR, and TCRdb kept only the in-frame ones, dropping some. That table supplies the V and J calls and clone size; D and trimming were determined from the DNA. In the table there are 50,000 to 65,000 clones, under 90% of which are singletons. Sequencing was carried out using peripheral blood. V gene TRBV27 combines with J gene TRBJ2-6; D remains unclear. The origin of this receptor is a man aged 50-59 years with active COVID-19. The CDR3 nucleotides read TGTGCCAGCAGTTTCGCAGTCGCTGGGGCCAACGTCCTGACTTTC. Encoded protein: CASSFAVAGANVLTF.